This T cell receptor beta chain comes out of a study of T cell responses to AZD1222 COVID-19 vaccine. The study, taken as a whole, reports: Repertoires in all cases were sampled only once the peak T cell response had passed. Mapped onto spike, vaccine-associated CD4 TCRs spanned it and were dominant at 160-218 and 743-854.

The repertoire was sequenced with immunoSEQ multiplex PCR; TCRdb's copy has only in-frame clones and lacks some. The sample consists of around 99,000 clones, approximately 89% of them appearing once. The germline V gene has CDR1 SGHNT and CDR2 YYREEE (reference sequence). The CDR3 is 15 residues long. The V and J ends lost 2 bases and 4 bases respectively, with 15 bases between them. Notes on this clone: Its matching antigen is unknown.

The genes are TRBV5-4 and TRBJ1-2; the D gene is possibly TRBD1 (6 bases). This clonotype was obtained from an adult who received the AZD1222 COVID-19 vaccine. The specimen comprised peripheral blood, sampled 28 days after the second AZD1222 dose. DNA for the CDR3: TGTGCCAGCAGCTTTACCGGACAGAGGTCCTATGGCTACACCTTC. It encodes CASSFTGQRSYGYTF.